Listed below are T cell receptor beta chains from one sample, sequenced in a study of T cells expressing NK-cell markers. TCRdb re-analyzed the 5' RACE reads; it lists each CDR3 protein once, without DNA. The data include approximately 460,000 distinct CDR3 sequences; the top ten clones carry roughly 7.2%. The material sequenced was blood T cells: a sorted CD56 or NKG2C T cell subset, CD4+ or CD8+ T cells, or bulk PBMC T cells (not recorded which). Source of these receptors: a woman between 18 and 70 years old in good health. Both conserved end residues are part of each CDR3.

len: 16; j_gene: TRBJ2-1; v_gene: TRBV19; CDR3aa: CASSIVSGTSNNEQFF
len: 14; j_gene: TRBJ1-3; v_gene: TRBV20-1; CDR3aa: CSAVDRDRRNTIYF
len: 14; j_gene: TRBJ2-7; v_gene: TRBV20-1; CDR3aa: CSAPLLAGGLEQYF
len: 18; j_gene: TRBJ2-3; v_gene: TRBV29-1; CDR3aa: CSVGGASGSATLTDTQYF
len: 14; j_gene: TRBJ1-2; v_gene: TRBV6-5; CDR3aa: CASSYSDVGYGYTF
len: 16; j_gene: TRBJ1-3; v_gene: TRBV24-1; CDR3aa: CATSDAGPSSGNTIYF
len: 16; j_gene: TRBJ2-1; v_gene: TRBV7-9; CDR3aa: CASGFLATSKGNEQFF
len: 15; j_gene: TRBJ2-3; v_gene: TRBV5-8; CDR3aa: CASSFRDDPTDTQYF
len: 16; j_gene: TRBJ2-1; v_gene: TRBV20-1; CDR3aa: CSARHSSGTGRPGQFF
len: 12; j_gene: TRBJ1-1; v_gene: TRBV19; CDR3aa: CASREGITEAFF
len: 17; j_gene: TRBJ2-2; v_gene: TRBV7-2; CDR3aa: CASSPPTSGKNTGELFF
len: 15; j_gene: TRBJ1-3; v_gene: TRBV14; CDR3aa: CASSQDRTSGNTIYF
len: 14; j_gene: TRBJ2-3; v_gene: TRBV21-1; CDR3aa: CAFREPVGTDTQYF
len: 14; j_gene: TRBJ1-4; v_gene: TRBV27; CDR3aa: CASSGTGVNEKLFF
len: 13; j_gene: TRBJ2-1; v_gene: TRBV11-2; CDR3aa: CASSLGYGSEQFF
len: 14; j_gene: TRBJ1-1; v_gene: TRBV5-4; CDR3aa: CASSLGLMNTEAFF
len: 11; j_gene: TRBJ1-2; v_gene: TRBV11-2; CDR3aa: CASSDTVRYTF
len: 15; j_gene: TRBJ2-3; v_gene: TRBV6-4; CDR3aa: CASSGCGRGEDTQYF
len: 14; j_gene: TRBJ1-1; v_gene: TRBV20-1; CDR3aa: CSAREGDSYTEAFF
len: 14; j_gene: TRBJ1-6; v_gene: TRBV20-1; CDR3aa: CSAMDSRGRSPLHF
len: 14; j_gene: TRBJ1-1; v_gene: TRBV7-9; CDR3aa: CASSLVFANTEAFF
len: 15; j_gene: TRBJ2-2; v_gene: TRBV14; CDR3aa: CASSRQGTNTGELFF
len: 16; j_gene: TRBJ2-1; v_gene: TRBV5-6; CDR3aa: CASSLSYGRGNNEQFF
len: 12; j_gene: TRBJ1-2; v_gene: TRBV20-1; CDR3aa: CSVPRGNYGYTF
len: 11; j_gene: TRBJ1-1; v_gene: TRBV27; CDR3aa: CASETGTEAFF
len: 13; j_gene: TRBJ1-5; v_gene: TRBV7-9; CDR3aa: CASSLIPEQPQHF
len: 14; j_gene: TRBJ2-2; v_gene: TRBV29-1; CDR3aa: CSVKTQGGSGELFF
len: 18; j_gene: TRBJ2-2; v_gene: TRBV5-6; CDR3aa: CASSLIGLAGGAGGELFF
len: 16; j_gene: TRBJ1-1; v_gene: TRBV14; CDR3aa: CASSQPIGLSNTEAFF
len: 13; j_gene: TRBJ2-7; v_gene: TRBV15; CDR3aa: CATGGGSSYEQYF
len: 12; j_gene: TRBJ1-5; v_gene: TRBV24-1; CDR3aa: CATSESNQPQHF
len: 14; j_gene: TRBJ1-1; v_gene: TRBV2; CDR3aa: CASSEAARNTEAFF
len: 11; j_gene: TRBJ1-2; v_gene: TRBV12-3/TRBV12-4; CDR3aa: CASTLGYGYTF
len: 17; j_gene: TRBJ2-1; v_gene: TRBV12-3/TRBV12-4; CDR3aa: CASSPKLAVSSYNEQFF
len: 16; j_gene: TRBJ2-7; v_gene: TRBV20-1; CDR3aa: CSARNYYTGLAYEQYF
len: 15; j_gene: TRBJ2-3; v_gene: TRBV20-1; CDR3aa: CSAPPRTSATDTQYF
len: 16; j_gene: TRBJ1-1; v_gene: TRBV6-5; CDR3aa: CASSYDWDTLNTEAFF
len: 13; j_gene: TRBJ1-2; v_gene: TRBV2; CDR3aa: CASSETRYYGYTF
len: 12; j_gene: TRBJ2-7; v_gene: TRBV29-1; CDR3aa: CSVLTGVYEQYF
len: 14; j_gene: TRBJ1-2; v_gene: TRBV3-1; CDR3aa: CASSQGTGPYGYTF
len: 16; j_gene: TRBJ2-1; v_gene: TRBV6-1; CDR3aa: CASSGTRAGGYNEQFF
len: 12; j_gene: TRBJ2-3; v_gene: TRBV20-1; CDR3aa: CSACGSTDTQYF
len: 17; j_gene: TRBJ2-7; v_gene: TRBV19; CDR3aa: CASSIPGTGTSDYEQYF
len: 14; j_gene: TRBJ1-1; v_gene: TRBV20-1; CDR3aa: CSARVGQLNTEAFF
len: 14; j_gene: TRBJ2-3; v_gene: TRBV5-1; CDR3aa: CASSLLESTDTQYF
len: 12; j_gene: TRBJ2-1; v_gene: TRBV29-1; CDR3aa: CSVVRAGNEQFF
len: 16; j_gene: TRBJ2-3; v_gene: TRBV27; CDR3aa: CASSLMAKTPTPTQYF
len: 16; j_gene: TRBJ2-1; v_gene: TRBV12-3/TRBV12-4; CDR3aa: CASSGTSGTRYDEQFF
len: 17; j_gene: TRBJ2-3; v_gene: TRBV5-5; CDR3aa: CASSSRDQGGSTDTQYF
len: 13; j_gene: TRBJ2-7; v_gene: TRBV2; CDR3aa: CASSEYTNYEQYF
len: 19; j_gene: TRBJ2-5; v_gene: TRBV11-2; CDR3aa: CATSSRAGGETTSTKTQYF
len: 15; j_gene: TRBJ2-1; v_gene: TRBV12-3/TRBV12-4; CDR3aa: CASRPLAGENNEQFF
len: 12; j_gene: TRBJ2-3; v_gene: TRBV19; CDR3aa: CASSNRPDTQYF
len: 15; j_gene: TRBJ2-7; v_gene: TRBV28; CDR3aa: CASSFSRAPSYEQYF
len: 17; j_gene: TRBJ2-1; v_gene: TRBV10-3; CDR3aa: CAISESPGTSGVNEQFF